The entry that follows covers one T cell receptor (beta chain) sequence. Other DNA sequences within the sample encode an identical CDR3. The data derive from a study of blood T cell repertoires in COVID-19. Study as a whole: PBMCs, B-cell-depleted T cells, or T cells were the source of the cDNA or gDNA that made up the material.

Germline CDR1 MDHEN, CDR2 SYDVKM. This CDR3 region has 15 residues. The V segment lost 6 bases and the J segment 1 base; nucleotides outside the gene matches: 5. Only in-frame clones appear in the TCRdb table, and some are missing; sequencing was by immunoSEQ multiplex PCR. The sample yields fewer than 400,000 clones, 85% to 90% seen once. Specimen: PBMCs or T cells enriched from blood (not recorded which). This chain links TRBV28 with TRBJ2-3, with 9 bases fitting TRBD2. The source of this sequence is a man aged 30 to 45 who had recovered from COVID-19. The CDR3: CASSRGGAGTDTQYF. Here the CDR3 DNA reads TGTGCCAGCAGCCGCGGGGGGGCCGGCACAGATACGCAGTATTTT.